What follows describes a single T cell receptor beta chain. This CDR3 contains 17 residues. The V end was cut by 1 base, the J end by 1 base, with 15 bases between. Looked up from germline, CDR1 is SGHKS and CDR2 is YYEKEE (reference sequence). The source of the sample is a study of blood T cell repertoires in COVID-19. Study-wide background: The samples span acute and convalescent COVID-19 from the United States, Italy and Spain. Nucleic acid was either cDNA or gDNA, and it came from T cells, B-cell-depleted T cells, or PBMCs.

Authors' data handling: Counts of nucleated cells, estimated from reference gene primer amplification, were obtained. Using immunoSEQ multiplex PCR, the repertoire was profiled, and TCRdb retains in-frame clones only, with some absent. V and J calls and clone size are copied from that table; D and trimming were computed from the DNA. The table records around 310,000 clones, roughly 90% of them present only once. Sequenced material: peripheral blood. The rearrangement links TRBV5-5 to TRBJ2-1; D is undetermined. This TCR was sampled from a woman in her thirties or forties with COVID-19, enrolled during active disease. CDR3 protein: CASSLPGWVGSYNEQFF. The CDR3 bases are TGTGCCAGCAGCTTGCCGGGTTGGGTGGGTTCCTACAATGAGCAGTTCTTC.